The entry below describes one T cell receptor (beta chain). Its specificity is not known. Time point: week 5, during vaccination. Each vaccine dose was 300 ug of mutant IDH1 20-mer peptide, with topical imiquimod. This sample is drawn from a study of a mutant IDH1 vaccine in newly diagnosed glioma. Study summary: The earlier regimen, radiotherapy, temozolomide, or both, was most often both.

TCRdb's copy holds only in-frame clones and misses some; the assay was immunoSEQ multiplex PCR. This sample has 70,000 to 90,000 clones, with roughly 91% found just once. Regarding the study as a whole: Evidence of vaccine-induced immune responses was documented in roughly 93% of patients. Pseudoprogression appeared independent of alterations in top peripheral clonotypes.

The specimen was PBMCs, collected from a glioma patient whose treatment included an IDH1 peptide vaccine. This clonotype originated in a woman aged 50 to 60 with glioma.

Here the CDR3 reads CASSASGLLQETQYF. The CDR3 nucleotides read TGTGCCAGTAGTGCGAGCGGGCTACTCCAAGAGACCCAGTACTTC. The J gene is TRBJ2-5, the V gene TRBV19; possible D gene TRBD2, 6 bases. Trimming cost V 5 bases and J 1 base, with 14 bases left between them. Looked up from germline, CDR1 is LNHDA and CDR2 is SQIVND (reference sequence). The length of the CDR3 is 15 residues.